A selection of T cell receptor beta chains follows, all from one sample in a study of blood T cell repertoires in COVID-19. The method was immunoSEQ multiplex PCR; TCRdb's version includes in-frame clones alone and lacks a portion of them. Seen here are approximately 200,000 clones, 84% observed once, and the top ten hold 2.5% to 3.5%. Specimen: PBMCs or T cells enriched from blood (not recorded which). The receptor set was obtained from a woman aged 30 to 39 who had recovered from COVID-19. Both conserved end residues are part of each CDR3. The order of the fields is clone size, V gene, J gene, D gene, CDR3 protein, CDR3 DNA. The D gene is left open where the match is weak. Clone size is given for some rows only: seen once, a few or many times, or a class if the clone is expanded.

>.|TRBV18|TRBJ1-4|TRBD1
CASSPGTGFNEKLFF
TGTGCCAGCTCACCAGGGACAGGCTTTAATGAAAAACTGTTTTTT
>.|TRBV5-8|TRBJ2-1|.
CASSLGPVYNEQFF
TGTGCCAGCAGCTTGGGCCCGGTATACAATGAGCAGTTCTTC
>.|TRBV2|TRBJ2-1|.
CASTTSSYNEQFF
TGTGCCAGCACTACTAGCTCCTACAATGAGCAGTTCTTC
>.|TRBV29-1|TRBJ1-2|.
CSVEGTGNYGYTF
TGCAGCGTTGAAGGAACAGGGAACTATGGCTACACCTTC
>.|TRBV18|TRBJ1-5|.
CASSPFPSQPQHF
TGTGCCAGCTCACCATTTCCCAGTCAGCCCCAGCATTTT
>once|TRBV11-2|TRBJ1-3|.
CASSFRGLPSGNTIYF
TGTGCCAGCAGCTTCCGGGGGTTGCCCTCTGGAAACACCATATATTTT
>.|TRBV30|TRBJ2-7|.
CAWSPGNEQYF
TGTGCCTGGAGCCCAGGGAACGAGCAGTACTTC
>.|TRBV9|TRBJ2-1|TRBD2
CASSYRTSGRANEQFF
TGTGCCAGCAGCTACCGAACTAGCGGGAGGGCGAATGAGCAGTTCTTC
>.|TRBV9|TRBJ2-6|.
CASSVLYPGANVLTF
TGTGCCAGCAGCGTACTATACCCTGGGGCCAACGTCCTGACTTTC
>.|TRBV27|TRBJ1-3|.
CASSITVGNTIYF
TGTGCCAGCAGTATCACGGTGGGAAACACCATATATTTT
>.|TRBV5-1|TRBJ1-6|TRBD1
CASSLDRAYNSPLHF
TGCGCCAGCAGTTTGGACAGGGCCTATAATTCACCCCTCCACTTT
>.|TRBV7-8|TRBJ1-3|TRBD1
CASSLLVFTGVSGNTIYF
TGTGCCAGCAGCTTACTAGTTTTCACAGGGGTCTCTGGAAACACCATATATTTT
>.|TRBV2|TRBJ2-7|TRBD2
CASWEGGTYEQYF
TGTGCCAGCTGGGAGGGTGGGACCTACGAGCAGTACTTC
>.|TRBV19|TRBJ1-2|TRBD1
CASSNPGGANYGYTF
TGTGCCAGTAGTAATCCAGGGGGAGCTAACTATGGCTACACCTTC
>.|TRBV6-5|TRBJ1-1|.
CASSSFKPANTEAFF
TGTGCCAGCAGTTCCTTTAAGCCCGCGAACACTGAAGCTTTCTTT
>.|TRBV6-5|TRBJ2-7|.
CASSYGASYEQYF
TGTGCCAGCAGTTACGGGGCAAGCTACGAGCAGTACTTC
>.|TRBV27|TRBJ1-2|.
CASSPYGTSGSYGYTF
TGTGCCAGCAGCCCGTACGGGACTTCAGGATCCTATGGCTACACCTTC
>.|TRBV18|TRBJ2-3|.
CASSPLGRSGATDTQYF
TGTGCCAGCTCACCACTGGGGCGTAGCGGAGCCACAGATACGCAGTATTTT
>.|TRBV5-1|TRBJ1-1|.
CASSNSGGWAFF
TGCGCCAGCAGCAACTCAGGTGGATGGGCTTTCTTT
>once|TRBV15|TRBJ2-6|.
CATSIILSGANVLTF
TGTGCCACCAGCATAATACTATCTGGGGCCAACGTCCTGACTTTC
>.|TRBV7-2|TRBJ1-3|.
CASSLISFSGNTIYF
TGTGCCAGCAGCTTAATTTCGTTTTCGGGAAACACCATATATTTT
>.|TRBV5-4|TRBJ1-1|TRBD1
CASRDRGQTEAFF
TGTGCCAGCAGGGACAGGGGGCAGACTGAAGCTTTCTTT
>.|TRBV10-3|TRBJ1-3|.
CAISVLGATSGNTIYF
TGTGCCATCAGTGTTTTGGGGGCGACCTCTGGAAACACCATATATTTT
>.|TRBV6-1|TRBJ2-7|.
CASSERLEYVNGQQYF
TGTGCCAGCAGTGAGCGACTAGAATACGTGAACGGCCAGCAGTACTTC
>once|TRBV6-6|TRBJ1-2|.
CASSSGGAYGGYTF
TGTGCCAGCAGTTCGGGGGGCGCATACGGTGGCTACACCTTC
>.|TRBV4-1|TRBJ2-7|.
CASSQGDISYEQYF
TGCGCCAGCAGCCAGGGGGACATCTCCTACGAGCAGTACTTC
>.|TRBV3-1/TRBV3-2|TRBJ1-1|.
CASSQQGSVTEAFF
TGTGCCAGCAGCCAACAGGGGAGTGTCACTGAAGCTTTCTTT
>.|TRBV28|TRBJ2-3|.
CASSPTSTNTQYF
TGTGCCAGCAGTCCGACCTCGACAAATACGCAGTATTTT
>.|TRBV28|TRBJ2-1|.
CASSFSRFNEQFF
TGTGCCAGCAGTTTTAGTAGATTCAATGAGCAGTTCTTC
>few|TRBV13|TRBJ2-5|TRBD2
CASSLVSGRSSGETQYF
TGTGCCAGCAGCTTAGTTAGCGGGAGAAGTTCGGGAGAGACCCAGTACTTC
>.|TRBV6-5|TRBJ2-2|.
CASSTPHGTGELFF
TGTGCCAGCAGTACCCCCCACGGGACCGGGGAGCTGTTTTTT
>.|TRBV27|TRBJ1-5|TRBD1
CASSLRQGYIQPQHF
TGTGCCAGCAGTTTACGACAGGGCTATATCCAGCCCCAGCATTTT
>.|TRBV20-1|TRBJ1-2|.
CSAVGAGYTF
TGCAGTGCAGTGGGGGCCGGCTACACCTTC
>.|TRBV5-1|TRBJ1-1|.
CASSLANRKFAEAFF
TGCGCCAGCAGCTTGGCCAACAGGAAGTTCGCTGAAGCTTTCTTT
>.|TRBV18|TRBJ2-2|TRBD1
CASSPGTGDTGELFF
TGTGCCAGCTCACCCGGGACAGGGGACACCGGGGAGCTGTTTTTT
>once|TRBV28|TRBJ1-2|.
CASSLRSYGYTF
TGTGCCAGCAGTTTGCGGTCATATGGCTACACCTTC
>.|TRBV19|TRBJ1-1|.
CASSIDRLNTEAFF
TGTGCCAGTAGTATCGACAGGCTTAACACTGAAGCTTTCTTT
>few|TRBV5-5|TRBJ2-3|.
CASSAQGLGDTQYF
TGTGCCAGCAGCGCTCAGGGGCTGGGAGATACGCAGTATTTT
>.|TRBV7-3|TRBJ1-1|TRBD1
CASSLLGTENTEAFF
TGTGCCAGCAGCTTATTGGGGACAGAGAACACTGAAGCTTTCTTT
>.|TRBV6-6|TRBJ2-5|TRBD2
CASSPRTSEETQYF
TGTGCCAGCAGTCCCCGGACTAGCGAAGAGACCCAGTACTTC
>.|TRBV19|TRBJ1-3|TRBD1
CASRPQGASGNTIYF
TGTGCCAGTAGGCCACAGGGGGCGAGTGGAAACACCATATATTTT
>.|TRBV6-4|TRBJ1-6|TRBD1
CARTGTGNSPLHF
TGTGCCAGGACCGGGACAGGTAATTCACCCCTCCACTTT